This T cell receptor beta chain was documented in a study of CD8 T cells in Susac syndrome. Peripheral blood CD8+ and CD4+ T cells were profiled by TCR beta sequencing. The CDR3 spans 12 residues. From germline, CDR1 is DFQATT and CDR2 SNEGSKA (reference sequence). V lost 5 bases and J 2 bases, leaving 6 bases between the germline ends. cDNA came from about 0.5 to 1 ug RNA primed by random hexamers. TCRdb re-derived calls from the immunoSEQ multiplex PCR reads in MiXCR, one entry per CDR3 protein. The sample contains 140,000 to 150,000 distinct CDR3 sequences, around 95% of which appear only once. The chain employs TRBV20-1 and TRBJ2-2; D not certain. Sequencing was performed on CD4+ T cells from PBMCs. The receptor's source is a human donor with Susac syndrome. CDR3 protein: CSAPSNTGELFF. The DNA of the CDR3 is TGCAGTGCTCCCAGTAACACCGGGGAGCTGTTTTTT.